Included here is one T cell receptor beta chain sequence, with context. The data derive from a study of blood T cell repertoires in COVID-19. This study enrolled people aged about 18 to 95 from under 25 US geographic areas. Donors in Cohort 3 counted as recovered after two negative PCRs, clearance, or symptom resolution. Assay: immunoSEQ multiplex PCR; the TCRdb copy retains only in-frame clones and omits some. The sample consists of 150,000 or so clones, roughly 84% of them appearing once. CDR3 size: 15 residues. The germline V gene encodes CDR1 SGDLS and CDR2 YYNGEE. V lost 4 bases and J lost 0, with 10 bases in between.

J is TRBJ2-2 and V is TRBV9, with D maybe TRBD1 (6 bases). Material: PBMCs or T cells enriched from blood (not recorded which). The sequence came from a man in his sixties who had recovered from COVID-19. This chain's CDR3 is CASSTRGPNTGELFF. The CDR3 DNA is TGTGCCAGCAGCACCAGGGGTCCGAACACCGGGGAGCTGTTTTTT.